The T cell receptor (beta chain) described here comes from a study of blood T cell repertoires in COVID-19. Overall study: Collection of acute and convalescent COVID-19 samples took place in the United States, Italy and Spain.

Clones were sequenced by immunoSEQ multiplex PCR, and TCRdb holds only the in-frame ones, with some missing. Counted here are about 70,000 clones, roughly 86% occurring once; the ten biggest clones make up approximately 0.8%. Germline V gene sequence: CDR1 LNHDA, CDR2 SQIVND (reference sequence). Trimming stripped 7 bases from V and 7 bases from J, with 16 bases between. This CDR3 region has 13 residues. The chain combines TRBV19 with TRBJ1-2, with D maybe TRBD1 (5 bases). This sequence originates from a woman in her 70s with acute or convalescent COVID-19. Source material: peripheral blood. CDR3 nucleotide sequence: TGTGCCAGTAACCGGGCAGGGTGGGGTGGCTACACCTTC. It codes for CASNRAGWGGYTF.